The 19 T cell receptor beta chains given below trace back to one sample, sequenced in a study of OX40 agonist ivuxolimab in advanced cancers. Clones were read by immunoSEQ multiplex PCR, and TCRdb kept only the in-frame ones, dropping some. The sample lists tens of thousands of clones, around 90% occurring once. The sequenced sample was CD4+ or CD8+ T cells sorted from blood, obtained in a trial of the OX40 agonist ivuxolimab. The receptors were sampled from an adult with an advanced solid tumor such as melanoma, head and neck, liver or kidney cancer.

The rearrangement joins TRBV30 to TRBJ1-3; TRBD1 might be the D (5 bases). This CDR3 has 12 amino acids. Germline CDR1 GTSNPN, CDR2 SVGIG (reference sequence). V was cut by 2 bases and J by 7 bases, with 9 bases left in between. Here the CDR3 DNA reads TGTGCCTGGAGTCAGGGTGCCAACACCATATATTTT. The encoded protein is CAWSQGANTIYF.

The chain carries TRBV2 and TRBJ1-2; D unclear. The CDR3 is 13 amino acids. V lost 6 bases and J 1 base, leaving 9 bases between the germline ends. Per germline, CDR1 SNHLY and CDR2 FYNNEI. This CDR3 is CASRVELNYGYTF. CDR3 DNA sequence: TGTGCCAGCAGGGTGGAGCTTAACTATGGCTACACCTTC.

The chain links TRBV20-1 to TRBJ2-5; TRBD2 agrees at 8 bases. Trimming at V came to 5 bases and at J to 4 bases, leaving 0 bases not matched to a gene. CDR1 is DFQATT and CDR2 is SNEGSKA in the germline V gene (reference sequence). The CDR3 covers 11 residues. The CDR3 loop is CSAAGGETQYF. In DNA form, the CDR3 reads TGCAGTGCTGCGGGGGGAGAGACCCAGTACTTC.

This sequence joins TRBV10-2 and TRBJ2-5; D not certain. The V gene lost 2 bases and the J gene lost 5 bases, with 3 bases spanning the gap. CDR1 is WSHSY and CDR2 is SAAADI in the germline V gene. The CDR3 covers 11 residues. The CDR3 coding sequence is TGCGCCAGCAGTGAGAGGGAGACCCAGTACTTC. Translation gives CASSERETQYF.

The chain carries TRBV7-6 and TRBJ2-3; D gene uncertain. Germline assignment: CDR1 SGHVS and CDR2 FNYEAQ. The CDR3 consists of 15 residues. Trimming cost V 7 bases and J 2 bases, with 16 bases left between them. In DNA form, the CDR3 reads TGTGCCAGCACTCAGGCAGGTCTTTACACAGATACGCAGTATTTT. This gives the protein CASTQAGLYTDTQYF.

This clone was picked up a small number of times. The chain recombines TRBV28 with TRBJ1-2, with a possible D match to TRBD1 (5 bases). Germline V gives CDR1 MDHEN, CDR2 SYDVKM. The CDR3 extends over 12 amino acids. V was pared by 6 bases and J by 4 bases, with 9 bases between. The CDR3 DNA is TGTGCCAGCAGCTTTGGGGGCTATGGCTACACCTTC. This gives the protein CASSFGGYGYTF.

This chain connects TRBV6-6 to TRBJ1-2; no firm D call. CDR3 size: 14 residues. Trimming left V 6 bases short and J 1 base short, with 12 bases between. CDR1 is MNHNY, CDR2 SVGAGI, per germline (reference sequence). CDR3 nucleotide sequence: TGTGCCAGCAGCCCATACTTGGGTAACTATGGCTACACCTTC. Its translation: CASSPYLGNYGYTF.

The sample holds one count of this clone. The gene calls are TRBV21-1 and TRBJ2-7; the table assigns TRBD2, which was not confirmed against the DNA. TRBV21-1 is recorded as a pseudogene. This CDR3 comprises 16 residues. The CDR3 DNA is TGTGCCAGCAGCAAAGGGCAGGCTAGCGGCTCCTACGAGCAGTACTTC. It encodes CASSKGQASGSYEQYF.

The rearrangement uses TRBV6-1 and TRBJ1-1; TRBD1 matches at 11 bases. Trimming took 6 bases from V and 8 from J; bases not matched to a gene: 5. Germline V CDR1 and CDR2: MNHNS, SASEGT. The CDR3 length is 13 residues. As DNA, the CDR3 is TGTGCCAGCAGGCCCGGACAGGGGGCAGAAGCTTTCTTT. It specifies CASRPGQGAEAFF.

This sequence joins TRBV6-5 and TRBJ1-1; no firm D call. CDR1 and CDR2 from the germline V gene are MNHEY and SVGAGI. Trimming left V 6 bases short and J 4 bases short, with 12 bases between. The CDR3 has 13 amino acids. CDR3 protein: CASSSGRATEAFF. The CDR3 DNA follows: TGTGCCAGCAGCTCCGGGAGGGCCACTGAAGCTTTCTTT.

The chain recombines TRBV30 with TRBJ2-7, with 10 nucleotides matching TRBD1. Losses at the gene ends were 8 bases for V and 7 bases for J; bases not matched to a gene: 17. CDR3 length: 15 amino acids. In germline, CDR1 is GTSNPN, CDR2 SVGIG (reference sequence). For the CDR3, the DNA is TGTGCCACCTTTCCGACAGGGGGCCTCCCGGGAGAGCAGTACTTC. It yields the protein CATFPTGGLPGEQYF. Using reference TRBV30 and TRBJ2-7 for the parts outside the CDR3, the full variable domain is SQTIHQWPATLVQPVGSPLSLECTVEGTSNPNLYWYRQAAGRGLQLLFYSVGIGQISSEVPQNLSASRPQDRQFILSSKKLLLSDSGFYLCATFPTGGLPGEQYFGPGTRLTVT.

The chain couples TRBV27 to TRBJ2-1; a possible D gene is TRBD2 (6 bases). V lost 5 bases to trimming and J lost 2 bases, with 10 bases between them. The germline V gene has CDR1 MNHEY and CDR2 SMNVEV (reference sequence). This CDR3 has 14 amino acids. CDR3 loop: CASSNSGPYNEQFF. CDR3 DNA: TGTGCCAGCAGTAATAGCGGCCCCTACAATGAGCAGTTCTTC.

This chain connects TRBV6-5 to TRBJ2-7; TRBD2 agrees at 7 bases. With V trimmed by 2 bases and J by 2 bases, 6 bases remained unmatched. CDR3 size: 15 residues. Germline CDR1 and CDR2: MNHEY and SVGAGI. The CDR3 region is CASSYRGGGTYEQYF. The CDR3 DNA reads TGTGCCAGCAGTTACCGGGGCGGGGGTACCTACGAGCAGTACTTC.

This chain joins TRBV9 and TRBJ2-7, with a tentative D call TRBD2 (6 bases). V lost 4 bases and J lost 3, with 17 bases in between. The CDR3 is 15 residues long. Per the germline V gene, CDR1 is SGDLS and CDR2 is YYNGEE. CDR3 residues: CASSPDPGEYYEQYF. CDR3 nucleotide sequence: TGTGCCAGCAGCCCGGACCCGGGGGAGTACTACGAGCAGTACTTC.

There are a few counts of this clone. The chain joins TRBV6-6 to TRBJ2-3; no clear D. Germline assignment: CDR1 MNHNY and CDR2 SVGAGI (reference sequence). V shed 5 bases and J shed 2 bases, with 2 bases lying between them. The CDR3 loop spans 11 amino acids. For the CDR3, the DNA is TGTGCCAGCAGTGACACAGATACGCAGTATTTT. Protein product: CASSDTDTQYF.

The V call is TRBV7-2, the J call TRBJ2-1; 13 bases are a match to TRBD2. The germline V gene has CDR1 SGHTA and CDR2 FQGNSA. CDR3 length: 15 residues. Trimming at V came to 5 bases and at J to 5 bases, leaving 3 bases not matched to a gene. The CDR3 is CASSKTSGGDNEQFF. The CDR3 nucleotides read TGTGCCAGCAGCAAAACTAGCGGGGGGGACAATGAGCAGTTCTTC.

The rearrangement links TRBV7-6 to TRBJ2-1, with 12 nucleotides matching TRBD2. Germline V gene lookup returns CDR1 SGHVS and CDR2 FNYEAQ. The CDR3 spans 18 residues. Unmatched junction bases numbered 12, after V lost 1 base and J lost 8 bases. The CDR3 DNA reads as TGTGCCAGCAGCTTAGAGGTCGGCGGTCTAGCGGGGGGGTATGAGCAGTTCTTC. It is translated as CASSLEVGGLAGGYEQFF. Full variable domain (missing parts from reference TRBV7-6 and TRBJ2-1): GAGVSQSPRYKVTKRGQDVALRCDPISGHVSLYWYRQALGQGPEFLTYFNYEAQQDKSGLPNDRFSAERPEGSISTLTIQRTEQRDSAMYRCASSLEVGGLAGGYEQFFGPGTRLTVL.

The gene calls are TRBV9 and TRBJ2-2; 12 nucleotides agree with TRBD2. V gave up 4 bases and J gave up 1 base; unmatched junction bases: 8. The CDR3 loop spans 18 amino acids. Germline CDR1 is SGDLS and CDR2 is YYNGEE. CDR3: CASSSATSGGWNTGELFF. CDR3 nucleotides: TGTGCCAGCAGCTCCGCGACTAGCGGGGGATGGAACACCGGGGAGCTGTTTTTT.

The CDR3 coding sequence is TGTGCCAGCATAGGGACAATTCTAGCCAAAAACATTCAGTACTTC. Translation gives CASIGTILAKNIQYF. The V gene is TRBV6-1, the J gene TRBJ2-4; D is possibly TRBD1 (6 bases). The CDR3 is 15 residues long. V was pared by 7 bases and J by 0 bases, with 13 bases between. Germline CDR1 reads MNHNS; CDR2 reads SASEGT.